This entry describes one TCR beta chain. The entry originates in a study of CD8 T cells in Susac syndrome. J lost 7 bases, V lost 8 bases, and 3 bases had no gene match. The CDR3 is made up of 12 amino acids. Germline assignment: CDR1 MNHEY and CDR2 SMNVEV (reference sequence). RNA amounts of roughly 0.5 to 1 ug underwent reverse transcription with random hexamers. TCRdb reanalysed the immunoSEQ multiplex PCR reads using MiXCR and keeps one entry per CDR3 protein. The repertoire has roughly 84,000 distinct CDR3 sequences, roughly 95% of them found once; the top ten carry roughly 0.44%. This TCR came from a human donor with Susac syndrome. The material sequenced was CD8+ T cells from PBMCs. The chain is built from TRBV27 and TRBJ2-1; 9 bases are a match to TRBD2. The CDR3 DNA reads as TGTGCCAGCGGGCTAGCGGGGAATGAGCAGTTCTTC. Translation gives CASGLAGNEQFF.